This T cell receptor beta chain was profiled in a study of T cell responses to AZD1222 COVID-19 vaccine. The repertoire was sequenced with immunoSEQ multiplex PCR; TCRdb's copy has only in-frame clones and lacks some. The data contain 100,000 to 150,000 clones, about 92% of them singletons. Study-level findings and limits: Repertoires were obtained solely post-peak T cell response. Recipients of two AZD1222 doses showed rising Spike-specific TCR breadth and depth.

To note about this clone: Its antigen is currently unknown.

The sample here was peripheral blood, taken on day 0 of MenACWY control vaccination. The receptor was derived from an adult in good health.

The CDR3 spells CASSQGGTGRYGYTF. The CDR3 DNA reads TGTGCCAGCAGCCAAGGGGGGACAGGTCGCTATGGCTACACCTTC. The V gene is TRBV3-1 (or the pseudogene TRBV3-2), the J gene TRBJ1-2, with 8 bases lining up with TRBD1. The CDR3 consists of 15 residues. CDR1 and CDR2 (germline): LGHDT, YNNKEL (reference sequence). J gave up 4 bases and V 1 base, and 5 bases lay outside the gene matches.